This TCR beta chain stems from a study of molecular identifiers for immune sequencing clone quantification. J gave up 3 bases and V 0 bases, and 4 bases lay outside the gene matches. There are 15 residues in the CDR3. Germline V gives CDR1 SGHNT, CDR2 YYREEE (reference sequence). Methods described previously were used for bulk TCR libraries, and listed TCR primers were applied. Each CDR3 protein gets one entry after TCRdb re-called the PCR reads with MiXCR. The sample records 600,000 to 650,000 distinct CDR3 sequences, roughly 21% being singletons. In its sample, this clonotype was seen many times. Its antigen is unidentified. Findings of the study overall: Clone sizes that are highly expanded could be underestimated when identical TCR molecules share a barcode.

The sequence derives from a human donor in good health. Some libraries in this study had Jurkat cell RNA spiked in. The V and J genes are TRBV5-4 and TRBJ2-3; TRBD1 aligns across 7 bases. Sequenced sample: naive CD8+ T cells from blood, with Jurkat cell RNA spiked in. The subset here: FACS-sorted CD8+CD4-CCR7+CD45RA+ naive T cells. The CDR3 bases are TGTGCCAGCAGCTTGGGGACAGGAGGAACAGATACGCAGTATTTT. It is translated as CASSLGTGGTDTQYF.